Reported below is one T cell receptor (beta chain). Its antigen remains unknown. Every TCR beta cDNA library bore unique molecular identifiers. A single record per CDR3 protein comes from TCRdb applying MiXCR to the PCR reads. This sample has under 650,000 distinct CDR3 sequences; around 47% occur once, and the top ten carry over 1.5%. The V and J ends lost 4 bases and 7 bases respectively, with 10 bases between them. The CDR3 is 12 amino acids. The data belong to a study of post-analysis software for immune sequencing data. Study results and caveats: Four to six TRBV segments (TRBV5-6, TRBV5-1 and TRBV20-1 among them) occurred more frequently in patients than in controls.

This sequence joins TRBV12-3 or TRBV12-4 and TRBJ1-2; the D is unclear. The clonotype was recovered from a girl aged 5-17 years with multiple sclerosis. Sequenced sample: blood. The CDR3 spells CASSSGTAGYTF. In DNA form, the CDR3 reads TGTGCCAGCAGTTCCGGTACGGCTGGCTACACCTTC.